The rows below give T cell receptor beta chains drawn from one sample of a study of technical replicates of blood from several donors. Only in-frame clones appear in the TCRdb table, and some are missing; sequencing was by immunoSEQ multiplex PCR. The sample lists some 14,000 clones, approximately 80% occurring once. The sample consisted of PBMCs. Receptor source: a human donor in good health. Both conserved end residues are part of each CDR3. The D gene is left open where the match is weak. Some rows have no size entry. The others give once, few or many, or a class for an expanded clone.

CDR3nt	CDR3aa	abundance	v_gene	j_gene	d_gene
TGTGCCAGCACCAAGCGGGAGGACAGACTGGATACGCAGTATTTT	CASTKREDRLDTQYF	-	TRBV6-1	TRBJ2-3	TRBD2
TGTGCCAGCAGTGGGAGGACAGACTACAATCAGCCCCAGCATTTT	CASSGRTDYNQPQHF	-	TRBV6-1	TRBJ1-5	-
TGTGCCAGCAGCTCCGGGGGACAGGGTATAAGTGGCTACACCTTC	CASSSGGQGISGYTF	few	TRBV7-9	TRBJ1-2	TRBD1
TGTGCCAGCAGCTTGATCGCGGGAGTGAACGAGCAGTACTTC	CASSLIAGVNEQYF	-	TRBV5-6	TRBJ2-7	TRBD2
TGTGCCAGCAGTGGGCCTACGTTTCTGGGAGATGAAAAACTGTTTTTT	CASSGPTFLGDEKLFF	-	TRBV6-1	TRBJ1-4	-
TGTGCCAGCAGTGTGGCGGGGAATCAGCCCCAGCATTTT	CASSVAGNQPQHF	-	TRBV2	TRBJ1-5	-
TGTGCCAGCAGTCCCCGATCGGGCGGGAGCTCCTACGAGCAGTACTTC	CASSPRSGGSSYEQYF	-	TRBV27	TRBJ2-7	TRBD2
TGTGCCTGGAGTGTACTGACTTCCGAGCAGTACTTC	CAWSVLTSEQYF	-	TRBV30	TRBJ2-7	-
TGTGCCAGCAGGGTACAGGGGGCGGCTGAAAAACTGTTTTTT	CASRVQGAAEKLFF	-	TRBV11-2	TRBJ1-4	TRBD1
TGTGCCAGCAGTGGGCAGGGTCAGGGGCAGCCCCAGCATTTT	CASSGQGQGQPQHF	few	TRBV2	TRBJ1-5	-
TGTGCCAGCAGTCCCGGACAGGGGACTGGCTACACCTTC	CASSPGQGTGYTF	few	TRBV2	TRBJ1-2	TRBD1
TGTGCCAGCAGCTTAAGTCAAGCGGGAGGCTATGCTGGGGCCAACGTCCTGACTTTC	CASSLSQAGGYAGANVLTF	-	TRBV7-9	TRBJ2-6	TRBD2
TGTGCCAGCAGCTTAACTTGGACTAGCGGGGAACTAGCCAAAAACATTCAGTACTTC	CASSLTWTSGELAKNIQYF	-	TRBV7-9	TRBJ2-4	TRBD2